The 19 T cell receptor beta chains below were found in one sample sequenced in a study of blood T cell repertoires in COVID-19. Method: immunoSEQ multiplex PCR; TCRdb's copy keeps in-frame clones and lacks some. The repertoire holds 400,000 to 550,000 clones, approximately 90% seen once, with approximately 4.3% in the top ten. Sequenced material: peripheral blood. Receptors originate from a woman in her 30s with acute or convalescent COVID-19.

The rearrangement joins TRBV6-6 to TRBJ1-6; D uncertain. V dropped 2 bases and J dropped 0 bases, with 8 bases sitting between them. From germline, CDR1 is MNHNY and CDR2 SVGAGI (reference sequence). The CDR3 length is 16 residues. The CDR3 nucleotides are TGTGCCAGCAGTTACACGAGGGACTCCTATAATTCACCCCTCCACTTT. Translating gives CASSYTRDSYNSPLHF.

The chain joins TRBV6-1 to TRBJ2-7; tentatively, D is TRBD2 (6 bases). V dropped 2 bases and J dropped 0 bases, with 14 bases sitting between them. Germline V gives CDR1 MNHNS, CDR2 SASEGT. The CDR3 loop spans 16 amino acids. CDR3 nucleotide sequence: TGTGCCAGCAGTGAAACCGGGGGACCAAGCTCCTACGAGCAGTACTTC. Residues: CASSETGGPSSYEQYF.

The J gene is TRBJ1-2, the V gene TRBV5-6; 7 positions match TRBD1. Trimming cost V 5 bases and J 6 bases; bases outside gene matches: 13. Germline CDR1 is SGHDT and CDR2 is YYEEEE. The CDR3 has 15 amino acids. The CDR3 DNA sequence: TGTGCCAGCAGACTATGGGACAGTTTGTTTCATGGCTACACCTTC. Translated: CASRLWDSLFHGYTF.

The chain links TRBV20-1 to TRBJ2-7; D remains unclear. The CDR3 is made up of 11 amino acids. The V and J ends lost 6 bases and 2 bases respectively, with 8 bases between them. CDR1 DFQATT and CDR2 SNEGSKA come from the germline V gene (reference sequence). CDR3 nucleotides: TGCAGTGCCCCTCGGGCCTACGAGCAGTACTTC. This gives the protein CSAPRAYEQYF.

The chain recombines TRBV18 with TRBJ2-5; TRBD2 is a possible D gene (6 bases). V was cut by 4 bases and J by 2 bases, with 8 bases left in between. The CDR3 spans 13 residues. Germline assignment: CDR1 KGHSH and CDR2 LQKENI. The CDR3 spells CASSQGTQETQYF. The CDR3 DNA reads TGTGCCAGCTCACAGGGGACTCAAGAGACCCAGTACTTC.

This clone was observed a handful of times. V is TRBV6-2 or TRBV6-3 and J is TRBJ2-6, with D perhaps matching TRBD2 (6 bases). The CDR3 has 18 residues. Trimming left V 7 bases short and J 1 base short, with 20 bases between. Germline CDR1 and CDR2: MNHEY and SVGEGT. CDR3 bases: TGTGCCAGCATCCCCCGGGACTTGCGTTTGTCTGGGGCCAACGTCCTGACTTTC. This sequence encodes CASIPRDLRLSGANVLTF.

This clone was seen a few times. The chain is built from TRBV7-9 and TRBJ2-1, with TRBD2 matching over 8 bases. CDR3 length: 16 residues. V was pared by 5 bases and J by 5 bases, with 11 bases of the junction left unmatched. Per the germline V gene, CDR1 is SEHNR and CDR2 is FQNEAQ (reference sequence). The CDR3 bases are TGTGCCAGCAGCCCCCGGGGAGCGGGGGAGAACAATGAGCAGTTCTTC. It translates to CASSPRGAGENNEQFF.

The genes are TRBV11-2 and TRBJ2-5; D may be TRBD1 (6 bases). This CDR3 contains 15 residues. Germline CDR1 reads SGHAT; CDR2 reads FQNNGV. V was trimmed by 1 base and J by 5 bases, leaving 14 bases between them. CDR3 in DNA: TGTGCCAGCAGCTTAGTGGCAGGGGCTGGGGAGACCCAGTACTTC. The encoded protein is CASSLVAGAGETQYF.

This clone appeared a few times. The chain has TRBV6-1 and TRBJ1-4, with 12 bases identical to TRBD1. CDR1 is MNHNS, CDR2 SASEGT, per germline. The CDR3 is made up of 16 amino acids. Trimming removed 1 base from V and 5 bases from J; junction bases left unmatched: 2. CDR3 loop: CASSEEGTGGNEKLFF. Here the CDR3 DNA reads TGTGCCAGCAGTGAAGAGGGGACAGGGGGCAATGAAAAACTGTTTTTT.

The rearrangement links TRBV6-5 to TRBJ2-1; 8 bases are shared with TRBD2. Germline CDR1 MNHEY, CDR2 SVGAGI. The CDR3 runs to 15 residues. The V and J ends lost 0 bases and 4 bases, in that order; junction bases with no gene match: 2. CDR3 in DNA: TGTGCCAGCAGTTACTCTAGCGGGGAATACAATGAGCAGTTCTTC. Protein product: CASSYSSGEYNEQFF.

The chain has TRBV3-1 (or the pseudogene TRBV3-2) and TRBJ2-3, with D perhaps matching TRBD1 (5 bases). The CDR3 spans 15 residues. Germline V CDR1 and CDR2: LGHDT, YNNKEL (reference sequence). Between the trimmed V and J ends, which lost 3 bases and 4 bases, there was a span of 14 bases. Here the CDR3 reads CASSHQGEYADTQYF. DNA for the CDR3: TGTGCCAGCAGCCATCAAGGGGAATACGCAGATACGCAGTATTTT.

This rearrangement joins TRBV5-4 to TRBJ2-5; TRBD1 aligns across 7 bases. The CDR3 contains 14 residues. V shed 3 bases, J shed 4 bases, and the junction held 6 bases outside the gene matches. Germline V gene data show CDR1 as SGHNT and CDR2 as YYREEE (reference sequence). The CDR3 sequence: CASSSRDSTETQYF. The CDR3 DNA sequence: TGTGCCAGCAGCTCCAGGGACAGCACAGAGACCCAGTACTTC.

Written as DNA, the CDR3 is TGCGCCAGCAGCTTGTTTCAGCGGGAGACCCAGTACTTC. Amino acid sequence: CASSLFQRETQYF. This chain uses TRBV5-1 with TRBJ2-5; possibly TRBD2 for D (5 bases). Trimming pared 1 base from V and 5 bases from J, leaving 9 bases between. This CDR3 has 13 amino acids. The germline CDR1 and CDR2 sequences are SGHRS and YFSETQ. Full variable domain (remainder filled in from reference TRBV5-1 and TRBJ2-5): KAGVTQTPRYLIKTRGQQVTLSCSPISGHRSVSWYQQTPGQGLQFLFEYFSETQRNKGNFPGRFSGRQFSNSRSEMNVSTLELGDSALYLCASSLFQRETQYFGPGTRLLVL.

The rearrangement uses TRBV2 and TRBJ1-4, with D maybe TRBD1 (5 bases). In germline, CDR1 is SNHLY, CDR2 FYNNEI. The CDR3 extends over 14 amino acids. V lost 5 bases and J lost 6, with 13 bases in between. The CDR3 loop reads CASSPQDIDEKLFF. The CDR3 nucleotides read TGTGCCAGCAGTCCACAGGATATTGATGAAAAACTGTTTTTT.

V gene TRBV4-1 combines with J gene TRBJ2-2, with D possibly TRBD1 on 6 matching bases. Between the trimmed V and J ends, which lost 0 bases and 5 bases, there was a span of 13 bases. The V gene's germline CDR1 is MGHRA and CDR2 YSYEKL. The CDR3 is made up of 16 amino acids. The CDR3 DNA follows: TGCGCCAGCAGCCAAGATGGGCGGCAGGGGACCGGGGAGCTGTTTTTT. Translation: CASSQDGRQGTGELFF.

The rearrangement joins TRBV9 to TRBJ1-5; a weak D match, TRBD1 (6 bases). This CDR3 comprises 14 residues. The germline gives CDR1 SGDLS, CDR2 YYNGEE. Trimming removed 3 bases at V and 2 bases at J, with 9 bases between. The CDR3 DNA sequence: TGTGCCAGCAGCGCCAGGGGCGGCAATCAGCCCCAGCATTTT. Protein product: CASSARGGNQPQHF.

V usage is TRBV29-1 and J usage is TRBJ1-2, with D possibly TRBD1 on 6 matching bases. The germline V and J ends were trimmed by 7 bases and 8 bases, with 11 bases remaining between them. CDR1 SQVTM and CDR2 ANQGSEA come from the germline V gene. The CDR3 runs 10 residues. CDR3 coding DNA: TGCAGCGCATGGACAGACGGCTACACCTTC. Protein sequence: CSAWTDGYTF.

The chain links TRBV11-2 to TRBJ2-5; TRBD2 matches 7 bases. The CDR3 contains 18 residues. Trimming cost V 5 bases and J 4 bases; bases outside gene matches: 19. CDR1 SGHAT and CDR2 FQNNGV come from the germline V gene. CDR3 bases: TGTGCCAGCAGCGGAGAGGGGATCGGACTAGACCTCCCAGAGACCCAGTACTTC. This translates into CASSGEGIGLDLPETQYF.

V and J are TRBV28 and TRBJ1-3, with D possibly being TRBD1 (5 bases). Germline V gives CDR1 MDHEN, CDR2 SYDVKM. Between the trimmed V and J ends, which lost 1 base and 6 bases, there was a span of 25 bases. The CDR3 has 19 residues. CDR3 bases: TGTGCCAGCAGTTTATTATTGGGGGGAGTAACCCACAACCCAAACACCATATATTTT. It yields the protein CASSLLLGGVTHNPNTIYF.